This T cell receptor beta chain was captured by sequencing in a study of post-analysis software for immune sequencing data (dated by TCRdb to 2014 to 2015). Notes on the research overall: Disease courses on record covered relapsing-remitting, secondary progressive and progressive-relapsing multiple sclerosis, though some patients had no subtype annotation. Patient repertoires were compared against roughly 12 previously published healthy control repertoires from donors aged 6 to 25 years. A subset of samples was prepared in parallel using single-end sample barcoding, then pooled and co-amplified after Illumina adapter ligation. On the study overall, not on this receptor specifically: Compared with controls, multiple sclerosis patients had significantly lower normalized Chao1 diversity, a finding suggesting substantial peripheral T-cell clonal expansion. Patients showed significantly higher frequencies than controls for a handful of TRBV segments, among them TRBV5-6, TRBV5-1 and TRBV20-1. Strong co-clustering of samples prepared in the same batch was shown by direct clustering with F measure, prompting a batch-effect correction. The control group was slightly older than the multiple sclerosis patient group.

The library relied on PCR. TCRdb lists the instrument as Illumina HiSeq 2500. To reduce PCR and sequencing biases, unique molecular identifiers were built into the TCR beta cDNA libraries. Some 500,000 cDNA molecules were obtained for every 1 to 10 million input T cells, so each molecule roughly corresponded to one T cell. The patient libraries were prepared and sequenced with the same protocol used for the earlier healthy control dataset. Within a given batch, samples were prepared together, multiplexed and sequenced on the same HiSeq lane. For the original study's pipeline: MIGEC handled the raw barcoded reads, throwing out single-read molecular identifier groups before consensus assembly and CDR3 extraction. VDJtools was used for post-analysis of the clonotype tables, with diversity normalized by down-sampling every dataset to the smallest sample size. To correct batch-related cross-sample contamination, repertoire overlap clustering matched CDR3 amino acid sequences but not nucleotide sequences. Starting from the raw public reads, TCRdb applied fastp trimming at Q25, assembled clones with MiXCR and retained in-frame beta chains. Rows with a matching CDR3 protein are joined into one entry that keeps the most common DNA and genes. The V and J calls shown here were made by TCRdb, not taken from the authors' results. Present in this sample are 750,000 to 950,000 distinct CDR3 sequences, roughly half of which were seen just once. Approximately 4.2% of the sample belongs to the ten largest clones.

Trimming removed 3 bases from V and 5 bases from J, leaving 10 bases between the germline ends. The CDR3 goes from the cysteine to the phenylalanine over 13 residues. Only the CDR3 portion is preserved as DNA: 39 bases, with reading frame beginning at the first base. TCR beta repertoires were profiled from peripheral blood of under 15 young patients with multiple sclerosis to demonstrate the VDJtools post-analysis software. The multiple sclerosis patients were children and adolescents between roughly 6 and 15 years of age. On this clonotype itself: There is no known antigen for this receptor. There are no base qualities to consult, and no much larger clone falls within one base.

The TCR comes from a girl aged 10 to 17 with multiple sclerosis. The sequencing input was blood. The rearranged chain carries TRBV12-3 or TRBV12-4 and TRBJ2-5, with TRBD1 as a weak D call on 6 bases. CDR3 reads: CASSFRQGETQYF. The bases read TGTGCCAGCAGTTTTCGGCAGGGGGAGACCCAGTACTTC.